What follows are 13 T cell receptor beta chains derived from one specimen sequenced in a study of OX40 agonist ivuxolimab in advanced cancers. Repertoires were generated with immunoSEQ multiplex PCR, while TCRdb's copy carries only in-frame clones and drops some. The sample contains 40,000 to 50,000 clones, 80% to 90% of which appear only once. The sample in question was CD4+ or CD8+ T cells sorted from blood, obtained in a trial of the OX40 agonist ivuxolimab. Receptors originate from an adult with an advanced solid tumor such as melanoma, head and neck, liver or kidney cancer.

The V call is TRBV5-4, the J call TRBJ2-5; D is perhaps TRBD1 (8 bases). Germline V gene sequence: CDR1 SGHNT, CDR2 YYREEE (reference sequence). Trimming removed 2 bases at V and 7 bases at J, with 18 bases between. This CDR3 has 15 amino acids. CDR3 sequence reads: CASSFRLAGGGTQYF. In nucleotides, the CDR3 is TGTGCCAGCAGCTTCCGACTAGCAGGGGGCGGGACCCAGTACTTC.

This chain joins TRBV7-8 and TRBJ2-1; TRBD1 agrees at 8 bases. The germline CDR1 and CDR2 sequences are SGHVS and FQNEAQ. J gave up 9 bases and V 3 bases, and 4 bases lay outside the gene matches. The length of the CDR3 is 13 residues. The CDR3 sequence: CASSFTGGSEQFF. The CDR3 bases are TGTGCCAGCAGCTTCACAGGGGGAAGTGAGCAGTTCTTC. Looking up the rest from reference TRBV7-8 and TRBJ2-1 gives the full variable domain: GAGVSQSPRYKVAKRGQDVALRCDPISGHVSLFWYQQALGQGPEFLTYFQNEAQLDKSGLPSDRFFAERPEGSVSTLKIQRTQQEDSAVYLCASSFTGGSEQFFGPGTRLTVL.

The table lists this clone with a count of one. The chain uses TRBV11-2 and TRBJ2-1, with 7 bases fitting TRBD2. CDR3 length equals 17 residues. V gave up 1 base and J gave up 4 bases; unmatched junction bases: 10. CDR1 and CDR2 (germline): SGHAT, FQNNGV. The CDR3 here is CASSLGRRTREYNEQFF. Written as DNA, the CDR3 is TGTGCCAGCAGCTTAGGGCGGAGGACTAGAGAATACAATGAGCAGTTCTTC.

V and J are TRBV5-6 and TRBJ1-1; D remains ambiguous. V was shortened by 0 bases and J by 0 bases, with 6 bases between the two germline ends. The germline gives CDR1 SGHDT, CDR2 YYEEEE. This CDR3 spans 14 amino acids. The CDR3 spells CASSLVQVNTEAFF. The CDR3, as DNA: TGTGCCAGCAGCTTGGTTCAGGTGAACACTGAAGCTTTCTTT.

The rearrangement links TRBV5-4 to TRBJ2-5, with 9 bases matching TRBD2. Germline loops: CDR1 SGHNT, CDR2 YYREEE (reference sequence). Unmatched junction bases numbered 7, after V lost 2 bases and J lost 2 bases. The CDR3 totals 16 residues. For the CDR3, the DNA is TGTGCCAGCAGCTTCCCAGCGGGGGGCGATCAAGAGACCCAGTACTTC. Protein: CASSFPAGGDQETQYF.

This clone was observed once. The rearrangement uses TRBV21-1 and TRBJ2-1; the D call in the table, TRBD1, was not verified against the DNA. TRBV21-1 is listed as a pseudogene. This CDR3 is 13 amino acids long. The CDR3: CASSKRGAHEQFF. The CDR3 bases are TGTGCCAGCAGCAAGCGTGGGGCCCATGAGCAGTTCTTC.

The rearrangement uses TRBV5-4 and TRBJ2-5; 12 nucleotides line up with TRBD2. The ends lost 1 base at V and 2 bases at J; junction bases unmatched: 6. CDR1 and CDR2 from the germline V gene are SGHNT and YYREEE (reference sequence). CDR3 length equals 17 residues. CDR3 sequence (DNA): TGTGCCAGCAGCTTGTATGGACTAGCGGGGACTCAAGAGACCCAGTACTTC. It is translated as CASSLYGLAGTQETQYF.

The chain carries TRBV7-9 and TRBJ2-7, with D tentatively TRBD1 or TRBD2 (5 bases each). Germline CDR1 is SEHNR and CDR2 is FQNEAQ (reference sequence). V lost 4 bases and J lost 3, with 16 bases in between. This CDR3 contains 15 residues. The DNA of the CDR3 is TGTGCCAGCAGCTCAAGGGACGATCGTGGCTACGAGCAGTACTTC. Residues: CASSSRDDRGYEQYF.

This clone was seen a handful of times. The chain employs TRBV9 and TRBJ2-2; TRBD2 is a possible D gene (7 bases). Trimming left V 0 bases short and J 6 bases short, with 15 bases between. Germline V gives CDR1 SGDLS, CDR2 YYNGEE. The CDR3 runs to 16 residues. The CDR3 sequence is CASSVAEGGVSGELFF. As DNA, the CDR3 is TGTGCCAGCAGCGTAGCTGAAGGGGGGGTCTCCGGGGAGCTGTTTTTT.

V gene TRBV6-6 combines with J gene TRBJ1-4; 10 bases map to TRBD1. Per the germline V gene, CDR1 is MNHNY and CDR2 is SVGAGI (reference sequence). The CDR3 covers 15 residues. Losses at the gene ends were 2 bases for V and 8 bases for J; bases not matched to a gene: 5. Written as DNA, the CDR3 is TGTGCCAGCAGTTACGGGACAGGGGTCGGGGAAAAACTGTTTTTT. It specifies CASSYGTGVGEKLFF.

V and J are TRBV6-6 and TRBJ2-3; TRBD2 matches at 11 bases. CDR1 is MNHNY, CDR2 SVGAGI, per germline (reference sequence). The CDR3 runs to 15 residues. The V gene end was trimmed by 2 bases and the J gene end by 4 bases; junction bases not matched to a gene: 2. The DNA for the CDR3 is TGTGCCAGCAGTTACATAGCGGGAGGGCCAGATACGCAGTATTTT. Protein product: CASSYIAGGPDTQYF.

This clone appeared a few times. The rearrangement joins TRBV28 to TRBJ1-2; the D gene is possibly TRBD1 (5 bases). The CDR3 is made up of 14 amino acids. V lost 6 bases and J 2 bases, leaving 13 bases between the germline ends. Germline V gene data show CDR1 as MDHEN and CDR2 as SYDVKM. CDR3 residues: CASRVGGGNYGYTF. The CDR3 DNA reads as TGTGCCAGCAGAGTCGGCGGGGGGAACTATGGCTACACCTTC.

The chain has TRBV11-3 and TRBJ2-5, with TRBD1 identical over 10 bases. V gave up 5 bases and J gave up 4 bases; unmatched junction bases: 7. The CDR3 has 15 amino acids. The germline gives CDR1 SGHNT, CDR2 YENEEA. This CDR3 reads CASSPGTGEVETQYF. The DNA of the CDR3 is TGTGCCAGCAGCCCCGGGACAGGGGAAGTAGAGACCCAGTACTTC. Looking up the rest from reference TRBV11-3 and TRBJ2-5 gives the full variable domain: EAGVVQSPRYKIIEKKQPVAFWCNPISGHNTLYWYLQNLGQGPELLIRYENEEAVDDSQLPKDRFSAERLKGVDSTLKIQPAELGDSAVYLCASSPGTGEVETQYFGPGTRLLVL.